The sequence of this T cell receptor (beta chain) was determined in a study of T cell responses to AZD1222 COVID-19 vaccine. The study, taken as a whole, reports: After two AZD1222 doses, spike-specific TCR breadth and depth rose versus day 0. Vaccine-related CD4 TCRs covered spike, predominating at 160-218 and 743-854. The donor group comprised mostly white British people and more females; the analysis possibly underestimated clonal diversity.

Trimming stripped 3 bases from V and 10 bases from J, with 7 bases between. The CDR3 is made up of 12 amino acids. Germline V gene lookup returns CDR1 LGHDT and CDR2 YNNKEL (reference sequence). Profiling relied on immunoSEQ multiplex PCR, and the TCRdb table lists in-frame clones only, not all of them. The top ten hold about 10% of the sample, which has around 80,000 clones, approximately 85% seen once. Note on this clone: The antigen remains unidentified.

This TCR was sampled from an adult who received the AZD1222 COVID-19 vaccine. This specimen consisted of peripheral blood, obtained 28 days after the second AZD1222 dose. The chain uses TRBV3-1 (or the pseudogene TRBV3-2) and TRBJ1-6; no clear D gene. The DNA for the CDR3 is TGTGCCAGCAGCCACGGGTCATCACCCCTCCACTTT. This encodes CASSHGSSPLHF.